Listed below are T cell receptor beta chains from one sample, sequenced in a study of blood T cell repertoires in COVID-19. Data came from immunoSEQ multiplex PCR; TCRdb stores just in-frame clones and leaves some out. The sample lists approximately 290,000 clones; roughly 85% were seen once. Sequenced: PBMCs or T cells enriched from blood (not recorded which). These receptors were collected from a woman between 25 and 40 years old who had recovered from COVID-19. The conserved cysteine and the conserved F or W are not part of the CDR3 here. A D gene is named only where the DNA matches it firmly.

TRBJ1-1 . TRBV28 ASSFSGVQVAF
TRBJ2-7 . TRBV20-1 SARETYEQY
TRBJ1-1 . TRBV27 ASRPREGTEAF
TRBJ1-2 . TRBV28 ASNGSLRGYT
TRBJ1-1 . TRBV5-1 ASSLDYAGAF
TRBJ2-7 . TRBV4-1 ASSQDEPDEQY
TRBJ2-2 TRBD1 TRBV5-1 ASSAGQVGELF
TRBJ2-7 TRBD2 TRBV5-4 ASSPGLIYEQY
TRBJ1-6 TRBD1 TRBV28 AITGTDYNSPLH
TRBJ2-7 . TRBV5-5 ASTHSGSYEQY
TRBJ1-2 . TRBV28 ASSGGKNSDT
TRBJ2-5 . TRBV19 ASSIGTGYEETQY
TRBJ2-7 TRBD1 TRBV18 ASSPPGRGRTSSYEQY
TRBJ2-3 . TRBV6-5 ASSSSNPHTQY
TRBJ1-2 TRBD1 TRBV28 ASSLDRGLGYT
TRBJ1-1 . TRBV2 ASSVRGNTEAF
TRBJ2-3 . TRBV5-5 ASSHRTGTDTQY
TRBJ2-1 . TRBV18 ASSPPRRAGHNEQF
TRBJ1-1 . TRBV19 ASSPPRGLETEAF
TRBJ2-5 TRBD1 TRBV9 ASSVSAGGIIETQY
TRBJ1-5 TRBD1 TRBV12-5 ATDRGGCQPQH
TRBJ2-3 TRBD1 TRBV15 ATSRVVITGARSTDTQY
TRBJ1-2 TRBD1 TRBV7-9 ASSLAETGHYGYT
TRBJ1-1 . TRBV27 ASSLSGSTEAF
TRBJ1-1 TRBD1 TRBV12-5 ASGFTDRKTEAF
TRBJ1-2 TRBD1 TRBV24-1 ATSARQGGFGYT